This T cell receptor beta chain was observed in a study of T cell clonotyping in hematopoietic cell transplantation. Overall study findings and caveats: Pathologically expanded recipient clonotypes increased progressively from day 30 to day 180 as diversity fell. CD4 and CD8 repertoire contributions could not be separated without sorting. At the given depth, recipient repertoires were over 95% de novo clonotypes.

Time point of the sample: recipient sample about 28 days before transplant, after cytoreduction. Sequenced by immunoSEQ multiplex PCR; TCRdb stores in-frame clones only, minus some. The sample gives about 69,000 clones, roughly 95% of which show up once; under 2% is in the top ten. Turning to this clone: Its antigen is unknown.

The material was peripheral blood mononuclear cells, obtained before stem cell transplant. The sequence derives from a woman in her 50s with acute myeloid leukemia. Some clones in this sample may be carry-over from other donors' samples.

The CDR3 DNA follows: TGTGCCAGCAGCCAAGAGACTAGCGTTCAGTTCTTC. Translating gives CASSQETSVQFF. The rearrangement uses TRBV4-2 and TRBJ2-1; 8 nucleotides line up with TRBD2. This CDR3 is built from 12 residues. The germline CDR1 and CDR2 sequences are LGHNA and YNFKEQ. J was trimmed by 13 bases and V by 0 bases; bases with no gene match: 2.